The entry that follows covers one T cell receptor (beta chain) sequence. Antigen unknown. The data stem from a study of T cells after yellow fever vaccination. Study as a whole: Researchers used SMART-Seq v4 Ultra Low Input to prepare fractions that had low cell numbers.

TCRdb re-called the 5' RACE reads with MiXCR, one entry per CDR3 protein. This table has about 340,000 distinct CDR3 sequences, approximately 4% appearing once. The ends were cut back, 1 base at V and 2 bases at J, with 11 bases in the middle. From germline, CDR1 is SGHAT and CDR2 FQNNGV. This CDR3 is 15 amino acids long. Broader study findings: There was a possibility that FACS-sorted repertoires contained abundant clonotypes contaminating from the bulk population. Booster samples showed a return of most primary-vaccination clones (around 96% CD4, 70% to 90% CD8).

The TCR sequence derives from a man aged 18 to 30 who received the YFV17D yellow fever vaccine. The material was PBMCs, obtained 5 days after the yellow fever booster vaccination. The gene calls are TRBV11-2 and TRBJ1-2; D ambiguous. CDR3 nucleotides: TGTGCCAGCAGCTTAGGTCCCATTTTGAACTATGGCTACACCTTC. Translating gives CASSLGPILNYGYTF. Drawing the rest from reference TRBV11-2 and TRBJ1-2, the complete variable domain is EAGVAQSPRYKIIEKRQSVAFWCNPISGHATLYWYQQILGQGPKLLIQFQNNGVVDDSQLPKDRFSAERLKGVDSTLKIQPAKLEDSAVYLCASSLGPILNYGYTFGSGTRLTVV.